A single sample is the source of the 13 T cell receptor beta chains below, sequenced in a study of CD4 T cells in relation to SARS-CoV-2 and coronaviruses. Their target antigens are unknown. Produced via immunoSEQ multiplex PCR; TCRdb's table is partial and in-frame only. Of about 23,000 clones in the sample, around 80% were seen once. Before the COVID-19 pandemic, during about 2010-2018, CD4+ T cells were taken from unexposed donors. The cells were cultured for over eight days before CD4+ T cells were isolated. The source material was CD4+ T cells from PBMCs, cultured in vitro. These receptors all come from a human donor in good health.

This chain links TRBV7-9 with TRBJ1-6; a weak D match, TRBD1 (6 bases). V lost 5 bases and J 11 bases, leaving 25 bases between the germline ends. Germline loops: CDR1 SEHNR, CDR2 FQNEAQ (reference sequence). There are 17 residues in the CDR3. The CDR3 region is CASSPARGQGSGAPLHF. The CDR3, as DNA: TGTGCCAGCAGCCCCGCTAGGGGACAAGGGAGTGGGGCACCCCTCCACTTT.

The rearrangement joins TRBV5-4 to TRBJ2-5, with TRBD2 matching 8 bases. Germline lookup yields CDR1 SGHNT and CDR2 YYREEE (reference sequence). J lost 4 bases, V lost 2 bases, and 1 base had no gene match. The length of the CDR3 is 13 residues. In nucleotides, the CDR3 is TGTGCCAGCAGCTTTCTAGCGGGAGAGACCCAGTACTTC. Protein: CASSFLAGETQYF.

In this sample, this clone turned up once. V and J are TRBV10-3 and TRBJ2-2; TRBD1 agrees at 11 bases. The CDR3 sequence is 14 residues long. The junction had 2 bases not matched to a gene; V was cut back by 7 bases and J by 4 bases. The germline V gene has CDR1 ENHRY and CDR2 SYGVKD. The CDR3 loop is CAIKGTGGTGELFF. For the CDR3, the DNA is TGTGCCATCAAAGGGACAGGGGGCACCGGGGAGCTGTTTTTT.

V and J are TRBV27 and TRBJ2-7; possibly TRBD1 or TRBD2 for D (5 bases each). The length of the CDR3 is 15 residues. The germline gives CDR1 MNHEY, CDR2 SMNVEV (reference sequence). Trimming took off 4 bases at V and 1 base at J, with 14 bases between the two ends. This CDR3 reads CASSSTRERSYEQYF. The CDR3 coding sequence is TGTGCCAGCAGTTCGACCAGGGAGAGGTCCTACGAGCAGTACTTC.

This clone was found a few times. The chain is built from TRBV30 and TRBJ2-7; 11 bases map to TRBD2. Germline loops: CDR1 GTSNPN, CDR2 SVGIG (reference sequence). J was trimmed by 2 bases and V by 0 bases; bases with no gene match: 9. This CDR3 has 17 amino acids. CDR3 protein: CAWSVGISGRAPYEQYF. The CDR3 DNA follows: TGTGCCTGGAGTGTCGGTATTAGCGGGAGGGCCCCCTACGAGCAGTACTTC.

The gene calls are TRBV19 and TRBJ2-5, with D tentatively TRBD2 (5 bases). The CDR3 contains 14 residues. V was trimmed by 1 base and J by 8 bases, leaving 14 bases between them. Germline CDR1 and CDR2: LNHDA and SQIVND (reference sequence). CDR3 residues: CASSIGGSPDTQYF. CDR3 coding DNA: TGTGCCAGTAGTATAGGAGGGAGTCCCGACACCCAGTACTTC.

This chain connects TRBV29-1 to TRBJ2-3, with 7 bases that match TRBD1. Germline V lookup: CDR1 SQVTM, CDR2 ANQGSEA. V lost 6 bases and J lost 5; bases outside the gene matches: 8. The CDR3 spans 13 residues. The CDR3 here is CSVEQGTGDTQYF. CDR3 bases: TGCAGCGTGGAACAGGGGACGGGAGATACGCAGTATTTT.

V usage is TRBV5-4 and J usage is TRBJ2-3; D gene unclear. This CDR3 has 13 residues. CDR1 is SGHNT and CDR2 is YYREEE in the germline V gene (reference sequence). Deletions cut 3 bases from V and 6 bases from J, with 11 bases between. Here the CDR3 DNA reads TGTGCCAGCAGCTCCGGGCCTGATGATACGCAGTATTTT. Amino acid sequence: CASSSGPDDTQYF. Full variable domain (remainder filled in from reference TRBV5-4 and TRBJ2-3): ETGVTQSPTHLIKTRGQQVTLRCSSQSGHNTVSWYQQALGQGPQFIFQYYREEENGRGNFPPRFSGLQFPNYSSELNVNALELDDSALYLCASSSGPDDTQYFGPGTRLTVL.

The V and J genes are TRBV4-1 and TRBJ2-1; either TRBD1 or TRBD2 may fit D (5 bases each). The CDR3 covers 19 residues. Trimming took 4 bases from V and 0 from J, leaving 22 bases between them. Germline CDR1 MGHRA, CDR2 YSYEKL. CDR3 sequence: CASSPGPASINPSYNEQFF. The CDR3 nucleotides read TGCGCCAGCAGCCCGGGACCCGCTTCGATAAACCCCTCCTACAATGAGCAGTTCTTC.

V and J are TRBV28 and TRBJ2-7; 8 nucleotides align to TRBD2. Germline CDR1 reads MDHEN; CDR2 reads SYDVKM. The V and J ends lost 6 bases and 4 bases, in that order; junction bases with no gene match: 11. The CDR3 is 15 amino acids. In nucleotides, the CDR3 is TGTGCCAGCAGGTCCGGGACTAGGTCGTTATACGAGCAGTACTTC. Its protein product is CASRSGTRSLYEQYF.

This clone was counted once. CDR3 sequence: CASRADPGYEQYF. The DNA of the CDR3 is TGTGCCAGCAGGGCGGACCCAGGCTACGAGCAGTACTTC. V and J are TRBV6-5 and TRBJ2-7, with no clear D. V was pared by 6 bases and J by 3 bases, with 12 bases between. The germline V gene encodes CDR1 MNHEY and CDR2 SVGAGI. The CDR3 sequence is 13 residues long.

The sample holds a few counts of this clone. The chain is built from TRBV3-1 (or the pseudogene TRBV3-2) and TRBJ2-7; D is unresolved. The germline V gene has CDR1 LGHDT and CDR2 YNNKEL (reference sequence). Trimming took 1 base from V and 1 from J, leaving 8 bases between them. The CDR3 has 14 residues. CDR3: CASSQGTLSYEQYF. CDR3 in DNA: TGTGCCAGCAGCCAAGGTACGTTATCCTACGAGCAGTACTTC.

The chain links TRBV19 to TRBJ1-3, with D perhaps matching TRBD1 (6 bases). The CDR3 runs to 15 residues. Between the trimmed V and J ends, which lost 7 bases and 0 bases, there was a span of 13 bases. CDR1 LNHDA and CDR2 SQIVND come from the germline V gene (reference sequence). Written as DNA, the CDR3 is TGTGCCAGTAAGGTCACAGGGAGCTCTGGAAACACCATATATTTT. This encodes CASKVTGSSGNTIYF.